In its sample, the clone carrying this TCR beta chain was seen a few times. The record originates from a study of blood T cell repertoires in COVID-19. Study as a whole: COVID-19 samples from acute and convalescent phases originated in the United States, Italy and Spain. Sources were T cells, B-cell-depleted T cells, or PBMCs; the material itself was cDNA or gDNA.

The CDR3 is 15 amino acids. CDR1 and CDR2 from the germline V gene are MNHEY and SVGAGI. The V gene lost 6 bases and the J gene lost 0 bases, with 12 bases spanning the gap. In the source study's methods: Amplifying reference gene primers gave estimates of nucleated cell counts. Libraries were prepared by immunoSEQ multiplex PCR; TCRdb keeps only in-frame clonotypes and omits some of them. D and trimming were read from the DNA, whereas the V and J calls and clone size are those reported in that table. The data contain a few hundred thousand clones, roughly 87% of them seen just once; the ten biggest clones take up under 2%.

The receptor was derived from a man aged 35-49 years with active or convalescent COVID-19. What was sequenced was peripheral blood. The genes are TRBV6-5 and TRBJ2-4; no firm D call. As DNA, the CDR3 is TGTGCCAGCAGCGACAAGACCCTAGCCAAAAACATTCAGTACTTC. Translated: CASSDKTLAKNIQYF.